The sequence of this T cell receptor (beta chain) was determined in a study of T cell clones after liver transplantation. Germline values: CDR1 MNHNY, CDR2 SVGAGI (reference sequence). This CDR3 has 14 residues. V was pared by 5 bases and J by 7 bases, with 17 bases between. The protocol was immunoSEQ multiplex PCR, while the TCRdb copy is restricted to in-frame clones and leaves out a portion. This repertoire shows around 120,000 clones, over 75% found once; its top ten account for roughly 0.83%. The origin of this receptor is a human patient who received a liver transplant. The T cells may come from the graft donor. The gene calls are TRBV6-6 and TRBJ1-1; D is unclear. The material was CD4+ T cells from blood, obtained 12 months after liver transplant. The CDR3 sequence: CASSAFRESGEAFF. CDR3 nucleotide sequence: TGTGCCAGCAGTGCGTTCCGGGAGTCCGGTGAAGCTTTCTTT.